This T cell receptor (beta chain) appears in the sequencing data of a study of T cells in Graves' hyperthyroidism and ophthalmopathy. It was RNA transcripts that yielded the amplified TCR beta CDR3 regions. TCR CDR3 underwent first-round RT-PCR with the HTBI primer set. Using its own MiXCR run on the multiplex PCR reads, TCRdb lists one record per CDR3 protein. The sample consists of 550,000 to 600,000 distinct CDR3 sequences, roughly a sixth of them appearing once. This CDR3 is built from 12 residues. The germline V gene has CDR1 DFQATT and CDR2 SNEGSKA (reference sequence). J gave up 5 bases and V 5 bases, and 1 base lay outside the gene matches.

The receptor's source is a woman between 18 and 30 years old with Graves' hyperthyroidism. The rearrangement joins TRBV20-1 to TRBJ2-2; 8 nucleotides agree with TRBD1. Sequenced input: blood. Written as DNA, the CDR3 is TGCAGTGCTTGGACAGGGACCGGGGAGCTGTTTTTT. Protein product: CSAWTGTGELFF.